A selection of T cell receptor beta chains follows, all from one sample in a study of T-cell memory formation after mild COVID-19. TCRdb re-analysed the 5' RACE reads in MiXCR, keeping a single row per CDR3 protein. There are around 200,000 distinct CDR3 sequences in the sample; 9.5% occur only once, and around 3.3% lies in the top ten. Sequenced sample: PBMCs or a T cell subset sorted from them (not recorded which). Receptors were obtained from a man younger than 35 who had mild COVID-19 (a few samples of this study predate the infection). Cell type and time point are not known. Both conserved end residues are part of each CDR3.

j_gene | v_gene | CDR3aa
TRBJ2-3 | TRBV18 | CASSPLEGVTDTQYF
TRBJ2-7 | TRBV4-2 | CASSQKAGQGYEQYF
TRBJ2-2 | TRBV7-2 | CASSLSPNTGELFF
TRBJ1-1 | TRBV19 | CASRGDGPEAFF
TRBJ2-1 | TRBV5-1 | CASSGRVAWTGQNEQFF
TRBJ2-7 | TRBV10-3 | CAISTVTGTASYEQYF
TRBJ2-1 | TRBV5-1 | CASSSPGGPGQFF
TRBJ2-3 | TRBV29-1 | CSADFVAGDTQYF
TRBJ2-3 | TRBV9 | CASSVGSGHTDTQYF
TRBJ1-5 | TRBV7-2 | CASSLVPGTGSGQPQHF
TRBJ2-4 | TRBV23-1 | CASSQSGERNIQYF
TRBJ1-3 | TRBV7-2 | CASSLDPGGGNTIYF
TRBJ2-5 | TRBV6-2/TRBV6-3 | CASSRPTGTGEETQYF
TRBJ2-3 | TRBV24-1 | CATSDSSTDTQYF
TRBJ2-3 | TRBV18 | CASSPATSNTDTQYF
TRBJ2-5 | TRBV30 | CAWSTLAGETQYF
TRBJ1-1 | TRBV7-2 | CASSQGVGFMNTEAFF
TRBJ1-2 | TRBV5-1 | CASSWTEGYGYTF
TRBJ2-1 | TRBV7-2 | CASKKQGAGASKEQFF
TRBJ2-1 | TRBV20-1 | CSAAGLAGTYNEQFF
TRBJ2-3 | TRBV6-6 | CASSSPQGPSTDTQYF
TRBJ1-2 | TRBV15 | CATSRDPSGVYGYTF
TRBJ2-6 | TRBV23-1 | CATRDRVVLGGANVLTF
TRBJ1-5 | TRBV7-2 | CASSLGGRNQPQHF
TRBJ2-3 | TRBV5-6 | CASSSPGQGVDTQYF
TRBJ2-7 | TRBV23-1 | CASRDRRLWEQYF
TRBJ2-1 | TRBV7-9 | CASSLATVTDNEQFF
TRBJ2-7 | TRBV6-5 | CASSRQVRYEQYF
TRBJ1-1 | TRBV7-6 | CASSLAIGQGASAREAFF
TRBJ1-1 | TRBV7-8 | CASKAGAGGQGTEAFF
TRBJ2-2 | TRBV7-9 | CASSLGNRNTGELFF
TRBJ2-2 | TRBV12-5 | CASGLQGAGELFF
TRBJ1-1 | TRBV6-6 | CASRRMPVLNTEAFF
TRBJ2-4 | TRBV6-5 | CASRDSGGAGIQYF
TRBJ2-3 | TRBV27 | CASSLPGQGTDTQYF
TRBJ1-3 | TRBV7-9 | CASSQEYGNTIYF
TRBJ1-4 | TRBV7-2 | CASSLRRNNEKLFF
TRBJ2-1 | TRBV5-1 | CASSLMTGDEQFF
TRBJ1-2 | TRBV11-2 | CASSPRDRGFYGYTF
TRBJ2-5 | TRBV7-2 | CASSQRQGKTQYF
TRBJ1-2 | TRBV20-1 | CSARDGGRSRGYTF
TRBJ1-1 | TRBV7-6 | CASRVGPDTEAFF
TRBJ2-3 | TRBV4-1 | CASSKQMTGLDTDTQYF
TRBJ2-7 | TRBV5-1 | CASSLATEEGEQYF
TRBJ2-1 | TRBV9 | CASSVDGDSYNEQFF